This T cell receptor beta chain stems from a study of radiation and T cells in renal cell carcinoma. This CDR3 spans 16 amino acids. The germline CDR1 and CDR2 sequences are SGDLS and YYNGEE. The junction had 7 bases not matched to a gene; V was cut back by 0 bases and J by 5 bases. Profiled with immunoSEQ multiplex PCR; TCRdb holds only in-frame clones, not every one. The table has about 73,000 clones, approximately 87% seen once. Time point reported: blood 4 weeks post-SBRT, at nephrectomy. Treatment noted: 15 Gy SBRT to primary tumor, nephrectomy 4 weeks later. This material consisted of blood, taken from a patient whose treatment included radiotherapy and nephrectomy. The chain employs TRBV9 and TRBJ2-5; 10 positions agree with TRBD2. The TCR originated in a woman between 55 and 75 years old with renal cell carcinoma. The CDR3 sequence is CASSVASLAGVETQYF. CDR3 DNA: TGTGCCAGCAGCGTAGCTAGTCTAGCGGGAGTGGAGACCCAGTACTTC.